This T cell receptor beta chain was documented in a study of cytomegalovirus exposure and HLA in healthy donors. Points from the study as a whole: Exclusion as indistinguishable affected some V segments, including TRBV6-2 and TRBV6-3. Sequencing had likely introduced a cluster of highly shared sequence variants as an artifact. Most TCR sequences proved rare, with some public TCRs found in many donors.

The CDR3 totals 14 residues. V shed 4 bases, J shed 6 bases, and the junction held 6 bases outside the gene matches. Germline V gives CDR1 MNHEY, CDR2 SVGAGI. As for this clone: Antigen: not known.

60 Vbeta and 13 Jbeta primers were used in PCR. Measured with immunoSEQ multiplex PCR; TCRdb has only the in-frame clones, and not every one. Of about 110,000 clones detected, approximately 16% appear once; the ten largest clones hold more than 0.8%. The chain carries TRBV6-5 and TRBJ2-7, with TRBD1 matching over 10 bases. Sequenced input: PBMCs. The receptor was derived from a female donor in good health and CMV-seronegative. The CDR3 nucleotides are TGTGCCAGCAGTTTCCGACAGGGGGCTTTCGAGCAGTACTTC. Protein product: CASSFRQGAFEQYF.